The 30 T cell receptor beta chains presented below share a single source sample, sequenced in a study of blood T cell repertoires in COVID-19 (dated by TCRdb to 2019 to 2021). The library was obtained by the immunoSEQ multiplex PCR assay. This immuneACCESS table, as held by TCRdb, lists in-frame sequences with V and J called but not all clones. Of the missing ones, under half trace to an unresolved V gene in checked studies; the others have no known cause. Here the sample has fewer than 350,000 clones; about 86% occur a single time. Approximately 12% of the sample lies in the top ten. Sequenced sample: peripheral blood. These receptor sequences come from a woman in her twenties or thirties with COVID-19, enrolled during active disease.

This clone was detected only a few times. V and J are TRBV4-2 and TRBJ2-2; the D gene is possibly TRBD1 (6 bases). V gave up 2 bases and J gave up 7 bases, with 14 bases separating them. CDR1 is LGHNA, CDR2 YNFKEQ, per germline. There are 15 residues in the CDR3. The DNA of the CDR3 is TGTGCCAGCAGCCAACTGGGGGCGGGCGACGGGGAGCTGTTTTTT. Its translation is CASSQLGAGDGELFF.

This sequence joins TRBV5-4 and TRBJ1-1; D is perhaps TRBD1 (6 bases). In germline, CDR1 is SGHNT, CDR2 YYREEE (reference sequence). Deletions cut 2 bases from V and 4 bases from J, with 15 bases between. The CDR3 covers 15 residues. The DNA of the CDR3 is TGTGCCAGCAGCTTATTACAGGGATGGGGCACTGAAGCTTTCTTT. Its protein is CASSLLQGWGTEAFF.

The rearrangement joins TRBV7-6 to TRBJ1-2; D is possibly TRBD1 (5 bases). The CDR3 loop spans 15 amino acids. CDR1 and CDR2 (germline): SGHVS, FNYEAQ. Trimming stripped 1 base from V and 4 bases from J, with 13 bases between. CDR3 DNA sequence: TGTGCCAGCAGCTTAGGGAAAGGGGAGGCCTATGGCTACACCTTC. Translated: CASSLGKGEAYGYTF. Full variable domain (rest looked up from reference TRBV7-6 and TRBJ1-2): GAGVSQSPRYKVTKRGQDVALRCDPISGHVSLYWYRQALGQGPEFLTYFNYEAQQDKSGLPNDRFSAERPEGSISTLTIQRTEQRDSAMYRCASSLGKGEAYGYTFGSGTRLTVV.

The V gene is TRBV6-5, the J gene TRBJ1-6; weak D call: TRBD1 (5 bases). CDR3 size: 14 residues. From germline, CDR1 is MNHEY and CDR2 SVGAGI. Trimming pared 7 bases from V and 8 bases from J, leaving 15 bases between. CDR3 protein: CASNPWGGDSPLHF. The CDR3 bases are TGTGCCAGCAACCCTTGGGGGGGAGATTCACCCCTCCACTTT.

The CDR3 nucleotides read TGTGCCAGCAGTTTTAGCGTGACGCTTGCAACTAATGAAAAACTGTTTTTT. Protein product: CASSFSVTLATNEKLFF. The V gene is TRBV28, the J gene TRBJ1-4; D is unresolved. The CDR3 has 17 residues. Trimming took 3 bases from V and 0 from J, leaving 14 bases between them. Germline values: CDR1 MDHEN, CDR2 SYDVKM.

This chain links TRBV7-2 with TRBJ1-1; no definite D call. This CDR3 spans 13 amino acids. V dropped 3 bases and J dropped 3 bases, with 8 bases sitting between them. Germline assignment: CDR1 SGHTA and CDR2 FQGNSA. The CDR3 DNA reads as TGTGCCAGCAGCTTCGACGGGTACACTGAAGCTTTCTTT. Translation: CASSFDGYTEAFF.

V and J are TRBV6-2 or TRBV6-3 and TRBJ1-5; D remains unclear. The CDR3 covers 12 residues. V lost 2 bases, J lost 6 bases, and 5 bases lay in between. Per germline, CDR1 MNHEY and CDR2 SVGEGT. The DNA for the CDR3 is TGTGCCAGCAGTTACGGAGGTCAGCCCCAGCATTTT. Encoded protein: CASSYGGQPQHF.

This chain uses TRBV19 with TRBJ2-7, with a weak D call TRBD1 (6 bases). Germline V CDR1 and CDR2: LNHDA, SQIVND (reference sequence). V was cut by 5 bases and J by 3 bases, with 8 bases left in between. The CDR3 sequence is 12 residues long. The CDR3 DNA reads as TGTGCCAGTAGTCAGGGGTACTACGAGCAGTACTTC. It yields the protein CASSQGYYEQYF. The whole variable domain, remainder taken from reference TRBV19 and TRBJ2-7, is DGGITQSPKYLFRKEGQNVTLSCEQNLNHDAMYWYRQDPGQGLRLIYYSQIVNDFQKGDIAEGYSVSREKKESFPLTVTSAQKNPTAFYLCASSQGYYEQYFGPGTRLTVT.

This chain links TRBV7-2 with TRBJ1-2; D uncertain. Trimming removed 5 bases at V and 7 bases at J, with 14 bases between. The CDR3 contains 13 residues. Per germline, CDR1 SGHTA and CDR2 FQGNSA. The CDR3, as DNA: TGTGCCAGCAGCCTCGGGTATGGTTTTGGCTACACCTTC. Its translation: CASSLGYGFGYTF. Filled out from reference TRBV7-2 and TRBJ1-2, the complete variable domain reads GAGVSQSPSNKVTEKGKDVELRCDPISGHTALYWYRQSLGQGLEFLIYFQGNSAPDKSGLPSDRFSAERTGGSVSTLTIQRTQQEDSAVYLCASSLGYGFGYTFGSGTRLTVV.

The gene calls are TRBV6-5 and TRBJ2-7; D is unresolved. The CDR3 is 15 amino acids. The germline V and J ends were trimmed by 2 bases and 0 bases, with 11 bases remaining between them. In germline, CDR1 is MNHEY, CDR2 SVGAGI. This chain's CDR3 is CASSYTIQSSYEQYF. Written as DNA, the CDR3 is TGTGCCAGCAGTTACACCATACAGAGCTCCTACGAGCAGTACTTC.

V and J are TRBV11-2 and TRBJ2-5; no clear D gene. CDR1 and CDR2 from the germline V gene are SGHAT and FQNNGV. This CDR3 spans 13 amino acids. Trimming stripped 3 bases from V and 2 bases from J, with 7 bases between. The CDR3 region is CASSFSHQETQYF. The CDR3 nucleotides read TGTGCCAGCAGCTTTAGTCATCAAGAGACCCAGTACTTC.

DNA of the CDR3: TGTGCCAGCAGCTTAGGCGGGGGCGGACCTTTCTACGAGCAGTACTTC. It encodes CASSLGGGGPFYEQYF. The V call is TRBV7-2, the J call TRBJ2-7; possible D gene TRBD2, 7 bases. The CDR3 has 16 amino acids. The ends were cut back, 1 base at V and 3 bases at J, with 16 bases in the middle. CDR1 and CDR2 (germline): SGHTA, FQGNSA.

This clone has just one count. The gene calls are TRBV3-1 (or the pseudogene TRBV3-2) and TRBJ1-2, with TRBD1 matching over 9 bases. Trimming at V came to 3 bases and at J to 13 bases, leaving 9 bases not matched to a gene. CDR1 LGHDT and CDR2 YNNKEL come from the germline V gene (reference sequence). The CDR3 extends over 13 amino acids. The CDR3 DNA follows: TGTGCCAGCAGCCAGGATCTACAGGGGGCCCGCACCTTC. Amino acid sequence: CASSQDLQGARTF.

This sequence joins TRBV20-1 and TRBJ1-2; no definite D call. Trimming removed 7 bases from V and 1 base from J, with 25 bases in between. Germline values: CDR1 DFQATT, CDR2 SNEGSKA (reference sequence). This CDR3 contains 17 residues. The CDR3 nucleotides read TGCAGTGTTAGTCCCCCTAGGTTGGAGGGCAATAACTATGGCTACACCTTC. Translation gives CSVSPPRLEGNNYGYTF.

The chain recombines TRBV3-1 (or the pseudogene TRBV3-2) with TRBJ1-2, with D maybe TRBD1 (6 bases). V was cut by 3 bases and J by 4 bases, with 9 bases left in between. The CDR3 totals 13 residues. Germline values: CDR1 LGHDT, CDR2 YNNKEL (reference sequence). CDR3 loop: CASSQRTAYGYTF. The CDR3 DNA is TGTGCCAGCAGCCAGCGGACAGCCTATGGCTACACCTTC.

The V call is TRBV2, the J call TRBJ2-3, with 7 positions matching TRBD2. The CDR3 has 13 residues. Germline V gene data show CDR1 as SNHLY and CDR2 as FYNNEI. V shed 2 bases and J 4 bases; nucleotides not matched to a gene: 0. The CDR3 reads CASSELAADTQYF. Here the CDR3 DNA reads TGTGCCAGCAGTGAACTAGCGGCAGATACGCAGTATTTT.

This clone has only one observation. The chain uses TRBV30 and TRBJ1-5, with D tentatively TRBD1 (5 bases). Trimming removed 1 base at V and 6 bases at J, with 10 bases between. The CDR3 consists of 13 residues. Germline lookup yields CDR1 GTSNPN and CDR2 SVGIG (reference sequence). The CDR3 reads CAWSGGAGQPQHF. DNA for the CDR3: TGTGCCTGGAGTGGTGGGGCTGGTCAGCCCCAGCATTTT.

The rearrangement joins TRBV7-9 to TRBJ2-7; D may be TRBD2 (6 bases). Between the trimmed V and J ends, which lost 3 bases and 6 bases, there was a span of 9 bases. This CDR3 contains 12 residues. Germline V lookup: CDR1 SEHNR, CDR2 FQNEAQ (reference sequence). The CDR3 reads CASSFMGGEQYF. As DNA, the CDR3 is TGTGCCAGCAGCTTTATGGGGGGCGAGCAGTACTTC.

V is TRBV19 and J is TRBJ2-1, with D possibly being TRBD2 (7 bases). With 7 bases removed from V and 0 bases from J, the gap between germline ends came to 16 bases. CDR1 is LNHDA, CDR2 SQIVND, per germline (reference sequence). This CDR3 region has 16 residues. The CDR3 region has the DNA TGTGCCAGTACCCCGGGGGGCTGGAGCTCCTACAATGAGCAGTTCTTC. As protein: CASTPGGWSSYNEQFF.

This chain links TRBV27 with TRBJ1-1, with a tentative D call TRBD1 (5 bases). Germline loops: CDR1 MNHEY, CDR2 SMNVEV (reference sequence). CDR3 length: 15 amino acids. V dropped 2 bases and J dropped 1 base, with 11 bases sitting between them. The CDR3 here is CASSLSVRANTEAFF. CDR3 sequence (DNA): TGTGCCAGCAGTTTAAGTGTCAGGGCGAACACTGAAGCTTTCTTT.

The chain employs TRBV5-6 and TRBJ2-1; D remains unclear. The CDR3 runs 14 residues. Germline V gives CDR1 SGHDT, CDR2 YYEEEE. Between the trimmed V and J ends, which lost 0 bases and 4 bases, there was a span of 8 bases. The CDR3 DNA reads as TGTGCCAGCAGCTTGGATTTCGGTTACAATGAGCAGTTCTTC. This sequence encodes CASSLDFGYNEQFF.

The genes are TRBV11-2 and TRBJ1-2, with TRBD1 matching 8 bases. The germline V gene has CDR1 SGHAT and CDR2 FQNNGV. V lost 5 bases, J lost 4 bases, and 9 bases stayed unmatched. The CDR3 is 15 amino acids. This CDR3 is CASSPTTGTGYGYTF. Written as DNA, the CDR3 is TGTGCCAGCAGCCCGACCACCGGGACAGGCTATGGCTACACCTTC.

V is TRBV5-8 and J is TRBJ2-3; 10 nucleotides line up with TRBD2. The germline CDR1 and CDR2 sequences are SGHTS and YDEGEE. Trimming took 2 bases from V and 4 from J; bases not matched to a gene: 7. The CDR3 spans 16 residues. CDR3 coding DNA: TGTGCCAGCAGCTTTCGACTAGCGGGCAGCGCAGATACGCAGTATTTT. The encoded protein is CASSFRLAGSADTQYF.

The chain couples TRBV28 to TRBJ2-1, with TRBD1 matching over 7 bases. J gave up 7 bases and V 4 bases, and 7 bases lay outside the gene matches. CDR3 size: 14 residues. Germline CDR1 reads MDHEN; CDR2 reads SYDVKM. The CDR3 region has the DNA TGTGCCAGCAGTTCCTTCCCAGGGGGAAATGAGCAGTTCTTC. Amino acid sequence: CASSSFPGGNEQFF.

The chain employs TRBV6-6 and TRBJ1-2; D ambiguous. Trimming removed 8 bases from V and 6 bases from J, with 19 bases in between. The CDR3 is 14 residues long. Germline CDR1 MNHNY, CDR2 SVGAGI (reference sequence). The CDR3 region is CASHRPSKGDGYTF. DNA of the CDR3: TGTGCCAGCCATCGCCCAAGCAAGGGAGATGGCTACACCTTC.

This chain links TRBV7-2 with TRBJ2-5; possibly TRBD2 for D (6 bases). The CDR3 loop spans 14 amino acids. Trimming left V 5 bases short and J 5 bases short, with 15 bases between. Germline V CDR1 and CDR2: SGHTA, FQGNSA. The CDR3 DNA sequence: TGTGCCAGCAGCCCACGGGCGGGGTTCGAGACCCAGTACTTC. Translating gives CASSPRAGFETQYF.

This chain connects TRBV5-6 to TRBJ2-7, with 7 bases aligning to TRBD1. CDR1 is SGHDT and CDR2 is YYEEEE in the germline V gene. V shed 6 bases, J shed 6 bases, and the junction held 12 bases outside the gene matches. The CDR3 length is 14 residues. The CDR3 nucleotides are TGTGCCAGCACCGCGACAGGGACGAATCTCGAGCAGTACTTC. Translating it yields CASTATGTNLEQYF.

The chain couples TRBV7-9 to TRBJ1-2; 7 nucleotides align to TRBD1. Germline CDR1 and CDR2: SEHNR and FQNEAQ (reference sequence). Losses at the gene ends were 1 base for V and 6 bases for J; bases not matched to a gene: 14. The CDR3 covers 17 residues. The CDR3 protein is CASSLVSTGARYHGYTF. CDR3 in DNA: TGTGCCAGCAGCTTAGTCTCCACAGGGGCGCGGTATCATGGCTACACCTTC.

The J gene is TRBJ2-3, the V gene TRBV19; no firm D call. The V end lost 10 bases, the J end lost 3 bases, and 14 bases lay between the germline ends. Germline V CDR1 and CDR2: LNHDA, SQIVND (reference sequence). This CDR3 region has 13 residues. In nucleotides, the CDR3 is TGTGCCACCTCACCCAGTCCTACAGATACGCAGTATTTT. Translation: CATSPSPTDTQYF.

A note on this clone: Additional DNA sequences in this sample encode the identical CDR3. The CDR3, as DNA: TGTGCCAGCTCAACTAGCACAGATACGCAGTATTTT. Its translation is CASSTSTDTQYF. The chain employs TRBV18 and TRBJ2-3, with D unclear. This CDR3 region has 12 residues. Germline V gives CDR1 KGHSH, CDR2 LQKENI. Trimming cost V 5 bases and J 0 bases, with 3 bases left between them.